Each of the 6 T cell receptor beta chains below was sequenced from the same sample in a study of T cell changes during pregnancy in multiple sclerosis. Assay used: immunoSEQ multiplex PCR; TCRdb lists only in-frame clones, some missing. Here the sample spans fewer than 85,000 clones, 93% being singletons. The specimen comprised peripheral blood, sampled in the second trimester of pregnancy. These receptors were taken from a female donor with multiple sclerosis, enrolled in a pregnancy study.

The genes are TRBV29-1 and TRBJ2-3, with a possible D match to TRBD2 (6 bases). This CDR3 contains 14 residues. V was shortened by 2 bases and J by 1 base, with 10 bases between the two germline ends. CDR1 SQVTM and CDR2 ANQGSEA come from the germline V gene. The DNA of the CDR3 is TGCAGCGTTGAACCCGGCGGGGGCACAGATACGCAGTATTTT. Translated, it gives CSVEPGGGTDTQYF.

This clone has only one observation. The chain recombines TRBV6-5 with TRBJ1-1, with D uncertain. This CDR3 has 14 amino acids. Germline V gene lookup returns CDR1 MNHEY and CDR2 SVGAGI. With 6 bases removed from V and 1 base from J, the gap between germline ends came to 12 bases. CDR3 in DNA: TGTGCCAGCAGCAAAACCGGAGGGAACACTGAAGCTTTCTTT. This translates into CASSKTGGNTEAFF.

J is TRBJ1-1 and V is TRBV5-1; 8 bases agree with TRBD1. Germline CDR1 is SGHRS and CDR2 is YFSETQ. CDR3 length: 13 residues. The trim removed 4 bases at V and 5 bases at J, leaving 4 bases unmatched. In nucleotides, the CDR3 is TGCGCCAGCAGCCACAGGGGGAGAACTGAAGCTTTCTTT. It yields the protein CASSHRGRTEAFF.

The V call is TRBV27, the J call TRBJ2-6; D remains unclear. Germline assignment: CDR1 MNHEY and CDR2 SMNVEV (reference sequence). Trimming left V 6 bases short and J 3 bases short, with 9 bases between. This CDR3 has 14 residues. The CDR3 DNA sequence: TGTGCCAGCAGCAGACATGGTGGGGCCAACGTCCTGACTTTC. Translated: CASSRHGGANVLTF.

The rearrangement uses TRBV9 and TRBJ2-3, with a weak D call TRBD1 (6 bases). Germline V gene data show CDR1 as SGDLS and CDR2 as YYNGEE. V lost 0 bases and J 3 bases, leaving 14 bases between the germline ends. The CDR3 totals 16 residues. CDR3 amino acids: CASSVAQGTQTDTQYF. CDR3 sequence (DNA): TGTGCCAGCAGCGTAGCTCAGGGGACACAAACAGATACGCAGTATTTT.

DNA of the CDR3: TGTGCCACCAGCAGAGATCTCTCCCTAACCTTTAATCAGCCCCAGCATTTT. Residues: CATSRDLSLTFNQPQHF. The V call is TRBV15, the J call TRBJ1-5; D unclear. V lost 0 bases to trimming and J lost 4 bases, with 16 bases between them. The germline V gene encodes CDR1 LNHNV and CDR2 YYDKDF (reference sequence). The CDR3 runs 17 residues.